This TCR beta chain was recorded in a study of regulatory T cells in long-lasting Graves disease. Noted time point: newly diagnosed GD, antithyroid drugs for less than 3 months. RNA extracted from PBMCs served as the sequencing template. The CDR3 runs to 13 residues. The V and J ends lost 2 bases and 6 bases respectively, with 10 bases between them. From germline, CDR1 is SGHVS and CDR2 FQNEAQ. This clonotype was seen many times. Relying on iRepertoire HTBI primers and Arm-PCR of CDR3 regions, the team built TCR beta libraries. TCRdb processed the multiplex PCR reads anew with MiXCR; each CDR3 protein has one entry. Found here are just over 600,000 distinct CDR3 sequences, 16% of them singletons; the top ten hold around 19%. The sample was also linked to a second study, of T cells in Graves' hyperthyroidism and ophthalmopathy. As that report states: Diagnoses rested on clinical symptoms, serum thyroxine and TRAb, thyroid ultrasound and orbital computed tomography. The primer set for the first-round RT-PCR of the TCR CDR3 was HTBI. Ophthalmopathy was told apart from stable hyperthyroidism by a 13 V-J model.

This receptor was identified in a woman in her twenties or thirties with Graves disease. This chain links TRBV7-8 with TRBJ1-1, with D unclear. Sequenced material: peripheral blood mononuclear cells (PBMCs), taken at new diagnosis, from a patient treated with antithyroid drugs. CDR3 coding DNA: TGTGCCAGCAGCTTATGGTTGACACCTGAAGCTTTCTTT. It is translated as CASSLWLTPEAFF.